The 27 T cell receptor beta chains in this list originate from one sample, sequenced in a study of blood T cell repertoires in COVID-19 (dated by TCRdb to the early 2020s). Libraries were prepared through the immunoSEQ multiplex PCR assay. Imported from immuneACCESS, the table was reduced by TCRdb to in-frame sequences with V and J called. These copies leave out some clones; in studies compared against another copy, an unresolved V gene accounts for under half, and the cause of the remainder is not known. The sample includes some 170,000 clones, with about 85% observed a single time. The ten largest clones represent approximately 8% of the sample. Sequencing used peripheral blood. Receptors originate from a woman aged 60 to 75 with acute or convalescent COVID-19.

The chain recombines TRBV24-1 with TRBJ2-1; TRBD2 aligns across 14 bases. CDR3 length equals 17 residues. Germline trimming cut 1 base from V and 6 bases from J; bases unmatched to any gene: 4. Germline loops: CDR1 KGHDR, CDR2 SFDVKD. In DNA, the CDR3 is TGTGCCACCAGTGATTTAGGGGGGACTAGCGGGAGCAATGAGCAGTTCTTC. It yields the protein CATSDLGGTSGSNEQFF.

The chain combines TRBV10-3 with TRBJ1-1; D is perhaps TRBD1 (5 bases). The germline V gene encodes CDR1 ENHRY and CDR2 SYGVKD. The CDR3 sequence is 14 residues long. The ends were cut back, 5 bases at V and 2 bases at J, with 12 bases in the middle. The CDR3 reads CAISPGGTNTEAFF. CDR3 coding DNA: TGTGCCATCAGTCCGGGGGGGACTAACACTGAAGCTTTCTTT.

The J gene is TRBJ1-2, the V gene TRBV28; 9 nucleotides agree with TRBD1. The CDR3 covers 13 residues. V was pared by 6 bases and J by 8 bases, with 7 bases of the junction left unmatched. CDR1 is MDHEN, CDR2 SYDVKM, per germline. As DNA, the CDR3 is TGTGCCAGCAGCTCACAGGGGGCCGGAGGCTACACCTTC. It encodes CASSSQGAGGYTF.

The CDR3 loop is CASSLRSGADMNTEAFF. The CDR3 bases are TGCGCCAGCAGCTTGAGATCAGGGGCAGATATGAACACTGAAGCTTTCTTT. This sequence joins TRBV5-1 and TRBJ1-1; tentatively, D is TRBD1 (6 bases). The V gene lost 1 base and the J gene lost 0 bases, with 16 bases spanning the gap. The CDR3 consists of 17 residues. Germline V gives CDR1 SGHRS, CDR2 YFSETQ. The variable domain in full, completed from reference TRBV5-1 and TRBJ1-1, reads KAGVTQTPRYLIKTRGQQVTLSCSPISGHRSVSWYQQTPGQGLQFLFEYFSETQRNKGNFPGRFSGRQFSNSRSEMNVSTLELGDSALYLCASSLRSGADMNTEAFFGQGTRLTVV.

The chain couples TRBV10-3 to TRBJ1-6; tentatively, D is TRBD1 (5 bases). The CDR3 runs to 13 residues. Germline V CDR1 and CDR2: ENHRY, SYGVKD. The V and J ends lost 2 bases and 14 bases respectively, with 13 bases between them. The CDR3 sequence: CAISEVDGGTLHF. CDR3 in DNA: TGTGCCATCAGTGAGGTTGACGGGGGAACCCTCCACTTT.

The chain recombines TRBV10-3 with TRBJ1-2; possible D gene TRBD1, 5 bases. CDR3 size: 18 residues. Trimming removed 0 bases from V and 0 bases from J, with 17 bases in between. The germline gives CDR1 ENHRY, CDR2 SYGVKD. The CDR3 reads CAISESGGGHTSNYGYTF. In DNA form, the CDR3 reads TGTGCCATCAGTGAGTCTGGGGGAGGCCACACCTCTAACTATGGCTACACCTTC.

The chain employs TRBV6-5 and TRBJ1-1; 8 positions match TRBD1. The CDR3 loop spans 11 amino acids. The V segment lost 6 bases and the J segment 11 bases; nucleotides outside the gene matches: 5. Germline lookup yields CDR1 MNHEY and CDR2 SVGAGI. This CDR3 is CASRRGQAAFF. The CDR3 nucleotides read TGTGCCAGCAGAAGGGGACAGGCTGCTTTCTTT.

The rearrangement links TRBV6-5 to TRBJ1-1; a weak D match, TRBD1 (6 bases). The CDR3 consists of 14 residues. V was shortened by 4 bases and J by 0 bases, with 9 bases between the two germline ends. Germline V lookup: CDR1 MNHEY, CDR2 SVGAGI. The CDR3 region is CASSFRGMNTEAFF. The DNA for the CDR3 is TGTGCCAGCAGTTTCAGGGGTATGAACACTGAAGCTTTCTTT.

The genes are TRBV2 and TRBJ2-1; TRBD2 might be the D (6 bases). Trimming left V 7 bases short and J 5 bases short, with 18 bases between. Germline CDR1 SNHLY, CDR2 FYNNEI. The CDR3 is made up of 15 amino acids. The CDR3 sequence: CASTSDGTSNNEQFF. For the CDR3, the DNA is TGTGCCAGCACCAGCGACGGGACTTCCAACAATGAGCAGTTCTTC.

The CDR3 coding sequence is TGTGCCACCCGGCGCGGGGGACGCACAGATACGCAGTATTTT. Its translation: CATRRGGRTDTQYF. The chain couples TRBV15 to TRBJ2-3; 7 positions match TRBD2. CDR3 length: 14 amino acids. With V trimmed by 8 bases and J by 1 base, 6 bases remained unmatched. The germline V gene encodes CDR1 LNHNV and CDR2 YYDKDF (reference sequence).

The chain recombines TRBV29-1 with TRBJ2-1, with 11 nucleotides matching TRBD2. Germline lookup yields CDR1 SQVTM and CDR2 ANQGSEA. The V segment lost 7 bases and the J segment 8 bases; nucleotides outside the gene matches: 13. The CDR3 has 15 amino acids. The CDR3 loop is CSGVTSGGGMHEQFF. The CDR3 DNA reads TGCAGCGGGGTAACTAGCGGGGGTGGCATGCATGAGCAGTTCTTC.

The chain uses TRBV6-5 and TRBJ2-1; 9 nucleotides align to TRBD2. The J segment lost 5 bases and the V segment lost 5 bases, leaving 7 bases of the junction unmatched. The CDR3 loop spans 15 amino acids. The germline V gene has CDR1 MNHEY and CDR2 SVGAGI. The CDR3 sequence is CASSRGRASDNEQFF. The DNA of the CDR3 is TGTGCCAGCAGTCGCGGGAGGGCCTCGGACAATGAGCAGTTCTTC.

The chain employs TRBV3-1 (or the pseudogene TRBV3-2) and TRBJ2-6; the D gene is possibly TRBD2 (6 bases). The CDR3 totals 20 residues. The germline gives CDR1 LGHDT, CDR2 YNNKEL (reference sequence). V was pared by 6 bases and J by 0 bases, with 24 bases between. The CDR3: CASSYFLRGNPTSGANVLTF. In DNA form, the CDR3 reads TGTGCCAGCAGTTACTTCCTCCGGGGGAACCCGACCTCTGGGGCCAACGTCCTGACTTTC.

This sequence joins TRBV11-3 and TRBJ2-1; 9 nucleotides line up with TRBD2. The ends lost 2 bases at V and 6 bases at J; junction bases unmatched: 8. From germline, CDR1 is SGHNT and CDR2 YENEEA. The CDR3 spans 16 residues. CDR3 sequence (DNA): TGTGCCAGCAGCTTAAGGCGTAGCGGGAGTAGCAATGAGCAGTTCTTC. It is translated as CASSLRRSGSSNEQFF.

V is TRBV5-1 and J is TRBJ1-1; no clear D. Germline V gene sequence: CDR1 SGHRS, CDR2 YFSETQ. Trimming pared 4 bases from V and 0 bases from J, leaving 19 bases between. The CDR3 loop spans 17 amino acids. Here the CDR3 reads CASSPEIGDFMNTEAFF. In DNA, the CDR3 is TGCGCCAGCAGCCCGGAGATAGGCGACTTCATGAACACTGAAGCTTTCTTT.

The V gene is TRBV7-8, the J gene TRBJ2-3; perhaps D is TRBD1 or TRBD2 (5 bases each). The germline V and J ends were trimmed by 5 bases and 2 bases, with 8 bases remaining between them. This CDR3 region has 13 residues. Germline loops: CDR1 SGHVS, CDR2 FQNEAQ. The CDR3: CASSRGPTDTQYF. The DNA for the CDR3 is TGTGCCAGCAGCCGGGGCCCCACAGATACGCAGTATTTT.

The CDR3 here is CASSPNYEQYF. CDR3 sequence (DNA): TGTGCCAGCAGCCCAAACTACGAGCAGTACTTC. The chain joins TRBV28 to TRBJ2-7; D uncertain. Deletions cut 6 bases from V and 3 bases from J, with 6 bases between. Germline V lookup: CDR1 MDHEN, CDR2 SYDVKM. The CDR3 covers 11 residues. The complete variable domain, with remaining parts taken from reference TRBV28 and TRBJ2-7, reads DVKVTQSSRYLVKRTGEKVFLECVQDMDHENMFWYRQDPGLGLRLIYFSYDVKMKEKGDIPEGYSVSREKKERFSLILESASTNQTSMYLCASSPNYEQYFGPGTRLTVT.

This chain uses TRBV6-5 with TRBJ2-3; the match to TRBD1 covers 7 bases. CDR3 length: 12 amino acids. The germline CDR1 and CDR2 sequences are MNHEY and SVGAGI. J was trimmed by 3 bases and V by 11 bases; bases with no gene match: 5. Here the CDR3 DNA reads TGTGCCGGACAGGAGAGTACAGATACGCAGTATTTT. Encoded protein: CAGQESTDTQYF.

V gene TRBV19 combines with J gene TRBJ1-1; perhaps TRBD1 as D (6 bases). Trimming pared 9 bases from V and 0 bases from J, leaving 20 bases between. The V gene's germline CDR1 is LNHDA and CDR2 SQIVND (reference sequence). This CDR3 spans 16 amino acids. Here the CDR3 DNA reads TGTGCCAGCAGTCGATTACAGGGTCGCATGAACACTGAAGCTTTCTTT. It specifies CASSRLQGRMNTEAFF.

The CDR3 region has the DNA TGTGCCACCAGTAGTGACGGGACAGGGGCCCACGAGCAGTACTTC. The encoded protein is CATSSDGTGAHEQYF. V gene TRBV24-1 combines with J gene TRBJ2-7; 10 nucleotides agree with TRBD1. V was clipped by 6 bases and J by 5 bases; unmatched bases: 9. Germline V gives CDR1 KGHDR, CDR2 SFDVKD. The CDR3 runs to 15 residues.

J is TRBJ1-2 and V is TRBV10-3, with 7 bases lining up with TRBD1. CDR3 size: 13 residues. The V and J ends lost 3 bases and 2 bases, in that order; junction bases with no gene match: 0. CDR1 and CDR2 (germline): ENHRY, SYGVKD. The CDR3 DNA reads TGTGCCATCAGTGAACAGGGGAACTATGGCTACACCTTC. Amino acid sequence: CAISEQGNYGYTF.

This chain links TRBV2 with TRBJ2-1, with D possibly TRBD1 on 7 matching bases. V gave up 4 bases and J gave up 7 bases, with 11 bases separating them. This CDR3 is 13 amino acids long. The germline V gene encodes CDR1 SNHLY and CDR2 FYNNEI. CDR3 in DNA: TGTGCCAGCAGTGTGGCGGGACAGAATGAGCAGTTCTTC. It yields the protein CASSVAGQNEQFF.

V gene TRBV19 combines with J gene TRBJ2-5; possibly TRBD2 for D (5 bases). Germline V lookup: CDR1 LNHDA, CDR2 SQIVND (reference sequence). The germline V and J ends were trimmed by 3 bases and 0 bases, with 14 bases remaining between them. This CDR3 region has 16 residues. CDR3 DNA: TGTGCCAGTAGTATCGCCAGCGGAGCGTACCAAGAGACCCAGTACTTC. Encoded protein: CASSIASGAYQETQYF.

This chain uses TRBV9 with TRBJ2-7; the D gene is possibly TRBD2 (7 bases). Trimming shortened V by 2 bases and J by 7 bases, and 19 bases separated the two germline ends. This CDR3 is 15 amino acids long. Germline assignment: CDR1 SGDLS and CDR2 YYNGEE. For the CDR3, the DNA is TGTGCCAGCAGCGTCGGAGGACGGGGGGCCGAGGAGCAGTACTTC. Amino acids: CASSVGGRGAEEQYF.

The CDR3 reads CASSLTGGPVINQPQHF. The DNA for the CDR3 is TGTGCCAGCAGTTTAACAGGGGGGCCCGTAATCAATCAGCCCCAGCATTTT. The rearrangement links TRBV27 to TRBJ1-5; TRBD1 matches 8 bases. Trimming cost V 2 bases and J 3 bases; bases outside gene matches: 9. The germline V gene has CDR1 MNHEY and CDR2 SMNVEV (reference sequence). There are 17 residues in the CDR3.

CDR3 nucleotides: TGTGCCAGCAGCTTTTCCGGGTCCGGGGAGCTGTTTTTT. Translation gives CASSFSGSGELFF. The chain uses TRBV5-6 and TRBJ2-2, with unresolved D. Germline V gene sequence: CDR1 SGHDT, CDR2 YYEEEE. This CDR3 has 13 residues. V shed 2 bases and J shed 6 bases, with 8 bases lying between them.

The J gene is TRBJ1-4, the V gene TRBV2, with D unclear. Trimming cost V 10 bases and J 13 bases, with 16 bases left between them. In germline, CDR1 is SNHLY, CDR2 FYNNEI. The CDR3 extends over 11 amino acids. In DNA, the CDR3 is TGTGCCATTTCGGAGGGAATGGGACTGTTTTTT. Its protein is CAISEGMGLFF. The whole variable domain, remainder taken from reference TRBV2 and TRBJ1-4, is EPEVTQTPSHQVTQMGQEVILRCVPISNHLYFYWYRQILGQKVEFLVSFYNNEISEKSEIFDDQFSVERPDGSNFTLKIRSTKLEDSAMYFCAISEGMGLFFGSGTQLSVL.